These 15 T cell receptor beta chains came from one sample sequenced in a study of cytomegalovirus exposure and HLA in healthy donors. PCR employed 60 Vbeta and 13 Jbeta primers. Method: immunoSEQ multiplex PCR; TCRdb's copy keeps in-frame clones and lacks some. The table shows roughly 100,000 clones, with 75% to 80% occurring only once. Specimen: PBMCs. Every receptor here comes from a male donor in good health and CMV-seropositive.

The chain couples TRBV5-6 to TRBJ1-6; TRBD1 agrees at 9 bases. The V gene end was trimmed by 2 bases and the J gene end by 7 bases; junction bases not matched to a gene: 1. Germline CDR1 SGHDT, CDR2 YYEEEE. CDR3 length: 14 residues. This CDR3 reads CASSLGQGNSPLHF. As DNA, the CDR3 is TGTGCCAGCAGCTTAGGACAGGGGAATTCACCCCTCCACTTT.

V usage is TRBV28 and J usage is TRBJ1-4; a weak D match, TRBD1 (5 bases). This CDR3 contains 13 residues. V was clipped by 8 bases and J by 8 bases, with 15 bases between them. Germline values: CDR1 MDHEN, CDR2 SYDVKM. CDR3 DNA: TGTGCCAGCCTTAACTGGGGCAGGGAAAAACTGTTTTTT. It specifies CASLNWGREKLFF.

This clone has only a few counts. This rearrangement joins TRBV5-1 to TRBJ2-7; tentative D call: TRBD1 (6 bases). V was clipped by 0 bases and J by 5 bases, with 12 bases between them. Germline loops: CDR1 SGHRS, CDR2 YFSETQ. The CDR3 length is 14 residues. Here the CDR3 DNA reads TGCGCCAGCAGCTTGGAGTACAGGGTGGACGAGCAGTACTTC. Amino acid sequence: CASSLEYRVDEQYF.

This clone turned up a few times. This chain uses TRBV2 with TRBJ1-1; TRBD1 matches at 11 bases. Germline V lookup: CDR1 SNHLY, CDR2 FYNNEI. CDR3 length equals 15 residues. Losses at the gene ends were 7 bases for V and 4 bases for J; bases not matched to a gene: 8. The CDR3 loop is CASNERDRGGTEAFF. The CDR3 DNA sequence: TGTGCCAGCAACGAAAGGGACAGGGGGGGCACTGAAGCTTTCTTT.

This chain links TRBV7-2 with TRBJ2-1, with D possibly being TRBD1 (6 bases). The length of the CDR3 is 18 residues. The germline V gene encodes CDR1 SGHTA and CDR2 FQGNSA. With 1 base removed from V and 0 bases from J, the gap between germline ends came to 16 bases. The CDR3 coding sequence is TGTGCCAGCAGCTTAGGGGGGCTTTCCCTTAGCTCCTACAATGAGCAGTTCTTC. Its protein is CASSLGGLSLSSYNEQFF.

V gene TRBV6-1 combines with J gene TRBJ2-1; 9 bases fit TRBD2. Germline values: CDR1 MNHNS, CDR2 SASEGT. This CDR3 has 14 amino acids. V lost 5 bases and J lost 8; bases outside the gene matches: 7. The CDR3 coding sequence is TGTGCCAGCAGTTGGAGAGGGACTAGCTATGAGCAGTTCTTC. Its translation: CASSWRGTSYEQFF.

V and J are TRBV19 and TRBJ1-2; D ambiguous. Germline V gives CDR1 LNHDA, CDR2 SQIVND (reference sequence). The CDR3 is 13 amino acids. Between the trimmed V and J ends, which lost 10 bases and 4 bases, there was a span of 16 bases. CDR3 sequence reads: CATRGPGPYGYTF. The CDR3 DNA follows: TGTGCCACCCGAGGGCCCGGACCCTATGGCTACACCTTC.

The chain joins TRBV18 to TRBJ1-1; 7 bases align to TRBD1. This CDR3 is built from 16 residues. The V gene end was trimmed by 5 bases and the J gene end by 0 bases; junction bases not matched to a gene: 9. Germline V gives CDR1 KGHSH, CDR2 LQKENI. The CDR3 loop is CASSANRGSMNTEAFF. CDR3 coding DNA: TGTGCCAGCTCAGCTAACAGGGGAAGTATGAACACTGAAGCTTTCTTT.

The V and J genes are TRBV20-1 and TRBJ1-1, with a weak D call TRBD1 (6 bases). The CDR3 runs to 11 residues. CDR1 DFQATT and CDR2 SNEGSKA come from the germline V gene (reference sequence). Trimming left V 5 bases short and J 11 bases short, with 15 bases between. The DNA of the CDR3 is TGCAGTGCTTTCTTAAGAAGGGGGGCTTTCTTT. It codes for CSAFLRRGAFF.

The chain uses TRBV9 and TRBJ2-7; 8 bases are shared with TRBD2. The trim removed 4 bases at V and 2 bases at J, leaving 8 bases unmatched. There are 15 residues in the CDR3. Germline V gene data show CDR1 as SGDLS and CDR2 as YYNGEE. The DNA for the CDR3 is TGTGCCAGCAGCCCCTCACTAGCGGAGGCCTACGAGCAGTACTTC. Residues: CASSPSLAEAYEQYF.

This rearrangement joins TRBV7-2 to TRBJ2-5, with a tentative D call TRBD1 (6 bases). Matching the DNA end better, TRBJ2-7 makes the J call doubtful. CDR3 length: 13 amino acids. Germline V CDR1 and CDR2: SGHTA, FQGNSA. The CDR3 DNA is TGTGCCAGCACCGTGGGGGCGGGCTACGAGCAGTACTTC. Its protein product is CASTVGAGYEQYF.

The V gene is TRBV6-6, the J gene TRBJ1-1; no clear D gene. This CDR3 spans 13 amino acids. V shed 4 bases and J shed 1 base, with 7 bases lying between them. CDR1 is MNHNY and CDR2 is SVGAGI in the germline V gene (reference sequence). This chain's CDR3 is CASSSSRNTEAFF. The CDR3 DNA is TGTGCCAGCAGTTCCTCTAGGAACACTGAAGCTTTCTTT.

V gene TRBV2 combines with J gene TRBJ1-5; D gene ambiguous. The CDR3 is 14 amino acids. CDR1 SNHLY and CDR2 FYNNEI come from the germline V gene. V was clipped by 6 bases and J by 3 bases, with 12 bases between them. CDR3 residues: CASRKTDHNQPQHF. Written as DNA, the CDR3 is TGTGCCAGCAGGAAAACAGACCACAATCAGCCCCAGCATTTT. Drawing the rest from reference TRBV2 and TRBJ1-5, the complete variable domain is EPEVTQTPSHQVTQMGQEVILRCVPISNHLYFYWYRQILGQKVEFLVSFYNNEISEKSEIFDDQFSVERPDGSNFTLKIRSTKLEDSAMYFCASRKTDHNQPQHFGDGTRLSIL.

The chain uses TRBV7-2 and TRBJ2-7, with D perhaps matching TRBD2 (7 bases). V dropped 2 bases and J dropped 5 bases, with 19 bases sitting between them. Germline assignment: CDR1 SGHTA and CDR2 FQGNSA. The CDR3 totals 16 residues. CDR3 sequence: CASSLWGGGGGDEQYF. As DNA, the CDR3 is TGTGCCAGCAGCTTATGGGGGGGAGGGGGAGGGGACGAGCAGTACTTC. Complete variable domain (other parts from reference TRBV7-2 and TRBJ2-7): GAGVSQSPSNKVTEKGKDVELRCDPISGHTALYWYRQSLGQGLEFLIYFQGNSAPDKSGLPSDRFSAERTGGSVSTLTIQRTQQEDSAVYLCASSLWGGGGGDEQYFGPGTRLTVT.

The rearrangement joins TRBV19 to TRBJ1-3; weak D call: TRBD1 (6 bases). There are 15 residues in the CDR3. The V and J ends lost 3 bases and 1 base respectively, with 10 bases between them. The germline V gene has CDR1 LNHDA and CDR2 SQIVND (reference sequence). The CDR3 is CASSIVQGSGNTIYF. CDR3 nucleotides: TGTGCCAGTAGTATTGTACAGGGTTCTGGAAACACCATATATTTT.